Sequencing of this T cell receptor (beta chain) was carried out in a study of control samples from healthy donors and cancer patients. Assay used: immunoSEQ multiplex PCR; TCRdb lists only in-frame clones, some missing. This sample has over 100,000 clones, with roughly 90% found just once. V was pared by 2 bases and J by 1 base, with 10 bases of the junction left unmatched. CDR1 SGHAT and CDR2 FQNNGV come from the germline V gene. The CDR3 spans 17 residues. The sequenced material came from blood. The chain couples TRBV11-2 to TRBJ2-7; 8 nucleotides line up with TRBD2. The receptor comes from a man aged 50 to 60 in good health. The CDR3 here is CASSLLAGTSGSYEQYF. CDR3 sequence (DNA): TGTGCCAGCAGCTTATTAGCCGGGACTAGTGGTTCCTACGAGCAGTACTTC. The variable domain in full, with the rest retrieved from reference TRBV11-2 and TRBJ2-7, is EAGVAQSPRYKIIEKRQSVAFWCNPISGHATLYWYQQILGQGPKLLIQFQNNGVVDDSQLPKDRFSAERLKGVDSTLKIQPAKLEDSAVYLCASSLLAGTSGSYEQYFGPGTRLTVT.